This record looks at one T cell receptor beta chain sequence and its context. Its antigen is currently unknown. The DNA ends 3 residues before the CDR3 does, and the rest of the CDR3 is filled in from the germline J gene. The sample comes from a study of T cells in women clearing cervical HPV infection. Overall study results and limits: CIN3+ cases had significantly higher TCR repertoire richness than controls, but evenness did not differ.

This CDR3 is 14 amino acids long. The V segment lost 5 bases and the J segment 11 bases; nucleotides outside the gene matches: 10. CDR1 and CDR2 (germline): GTSNPN, SVGIG (reference sequence). Produced via immunoSEQ multiplex PCR; TCRdb's table is partial and in-frame only. The listing contains about 30,000 clones. This TCR came from a woman between 18 and 70 years old with a cervical HPV16 infection that either progressed to CIN3+ or cleared (not recorded which). This sequence joins TRBV30 and TRBJ1-6; 9 nucleotides line up with TRBD1. Source material: blood buffy coat. The sequenced part of the CDR3 DNA is TGTGCCTGGGATTTCGGGACAGGGAAAACACCC. As protein: CAWDFGTGKTP. The entire CDR3 protein reads CAWDFGTGKTPLHF.